The present T cell receptor (beta chain) was sequenced within a study of T cells in Graves' hyperthyroidism and ophthalmopathy. Study outcomes and limitations: Ophthalmopathy prediction by the model preceded onset by a median approximately six months.

Amplification of TCR beta CDR3 regions used RNA as the template. First-round RT-PCR of the TCR CDR3 relied on the HTBI primer set. MiXCR was run by TCRdb on the multiplex PCR reads, yielding one entry per CDR3 protein. The data contain roughly 570,000 distinct CDR3 sequences, roughly 50% of them seen just once; the ten biggest clones take up roughly 20%. Concerning this clonotype: The antigen remains unidentified.

Deletions cut 2 bases from V and 6 bases from J, with 14 bases between. Germline CDR1 is MNHEY and CDR2 is SVGEGT. The CDR3 runs 15 residues. This clonotype was obtained from an adult woman with Graves' disease, either hyperthyroidism or ophthalmopathy (not recorded which). The rearrangement joins TRBV6-2 or TRBV6-3 to TRBJ1-5; the D gene is possibly TRBD1 (6 bases). The source material was peripheral blood or thyroid tissue (not recorded which). The CDR3 nucleotides read TGTGCCAGCAGTTACCCCCGGGACACTCGTCAGCCCCAGCATTTT. Its protein is CASSYPRDTRQPQHF.